This T cell receptor (beta chain) derives from a study of vaccination and CD4 T cells after COVID-19. Looking at the study overall: Recovered patients in the cohort numbered six men and four women, two of them Hispanic. Cells received overlapping spike peptides from SARS-CoV-2, HCoV-NL63, HCoV-OC43 and HCoV-229E as stimulation.

With V trimmed by 7 bases and J by 2 bases, 4 bases remained unmatched. The CDR3 covers 14 residues. In germline, CDR1 is MNHNS, CDR2 SASEGT. The treatment was: roughly 10-day PBMC culture with coronavirus spike peptide pools or control peptides (ViraFEST assay). Note on this clonotype: Its target is unknown.

Cultured CD4+ T-cell DNA underwent Oncomine TCR Beta short-read sequencing. It was from cultured CD4+ T cells that genomic DNA was extracted. Via MiXCR, TCRdb re-called the PCR reads, giving one row per CDR3 protein. The repertoire holds roughly 22,000 distinct CDR3 sequences, with 32% as singletons. Sequenced input: cultured CD4+ T cells from blood. The TCR sequence derives from a human donor with COVID-19. The J gene is TRBJ1-2, the V gene TRBV6-1; TRBD1 matches 10 bases. The CDR3 reads CASIPGQGNYGYTF. The CDR3 DNA follows: TGTGCCAGCATTCCGGGACAGGGGAACTATGGCTACACCTTC.